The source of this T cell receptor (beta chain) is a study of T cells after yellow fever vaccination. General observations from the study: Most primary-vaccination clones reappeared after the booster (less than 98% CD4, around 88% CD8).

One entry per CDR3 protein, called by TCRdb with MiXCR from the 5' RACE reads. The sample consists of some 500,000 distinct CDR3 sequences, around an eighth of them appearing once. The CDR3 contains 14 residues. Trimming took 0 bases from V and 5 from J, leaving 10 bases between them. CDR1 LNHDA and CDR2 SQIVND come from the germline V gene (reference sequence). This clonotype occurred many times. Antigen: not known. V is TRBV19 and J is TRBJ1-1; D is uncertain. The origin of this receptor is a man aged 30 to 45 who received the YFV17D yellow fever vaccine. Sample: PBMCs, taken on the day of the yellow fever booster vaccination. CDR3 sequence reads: CASSIDRRKTEAFF. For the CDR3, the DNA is TGTGCCAGTAGTATAGACAGACGGAAAACTGAAGCTTTCTTT.